This T cell receptor (beta chain) is from a study of control samples from healthy donors and cancer patients. The repertoire was sequenced with immunoSEQ multiplex PCR; TCRdb's copy has only in-frame clones and lacks some. The sample has fewer than 95,000 clones; around 86% are singletons. The CDR3 runs to 13 residues. Trimming stripped 3 bases from V and 6 bases from J, with 10 bases between. Germline V gene sequence: CDR1 SGHNT, CDR2 YENEEA. Sequencing was done on a sample of blood. The genes are TRBV11-3 and TRBJ2-3; D gene ambiguous. This TCR was recovered from a woman in her forties or fifties in good health. CDR3 nucleotide sequence: TGTGCCAGCAGCTTGGGGTTGGGGGATACGCAGTATTTT. It translates to CASSLGLGDTQYF.